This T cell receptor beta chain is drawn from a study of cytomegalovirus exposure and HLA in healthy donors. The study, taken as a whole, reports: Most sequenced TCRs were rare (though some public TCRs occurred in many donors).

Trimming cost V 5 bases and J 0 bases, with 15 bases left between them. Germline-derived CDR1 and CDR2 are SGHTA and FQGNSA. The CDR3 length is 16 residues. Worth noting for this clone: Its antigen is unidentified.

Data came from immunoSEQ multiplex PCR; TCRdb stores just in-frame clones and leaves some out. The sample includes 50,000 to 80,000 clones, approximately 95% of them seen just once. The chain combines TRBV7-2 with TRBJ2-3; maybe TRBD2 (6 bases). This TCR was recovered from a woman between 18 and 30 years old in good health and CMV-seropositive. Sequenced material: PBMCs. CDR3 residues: CASSHSGGASTDTQYF. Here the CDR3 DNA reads TGTGCCAGCAGCCATTCAGGCGGGGCCAGCACAGATACGCAGTATTTT.